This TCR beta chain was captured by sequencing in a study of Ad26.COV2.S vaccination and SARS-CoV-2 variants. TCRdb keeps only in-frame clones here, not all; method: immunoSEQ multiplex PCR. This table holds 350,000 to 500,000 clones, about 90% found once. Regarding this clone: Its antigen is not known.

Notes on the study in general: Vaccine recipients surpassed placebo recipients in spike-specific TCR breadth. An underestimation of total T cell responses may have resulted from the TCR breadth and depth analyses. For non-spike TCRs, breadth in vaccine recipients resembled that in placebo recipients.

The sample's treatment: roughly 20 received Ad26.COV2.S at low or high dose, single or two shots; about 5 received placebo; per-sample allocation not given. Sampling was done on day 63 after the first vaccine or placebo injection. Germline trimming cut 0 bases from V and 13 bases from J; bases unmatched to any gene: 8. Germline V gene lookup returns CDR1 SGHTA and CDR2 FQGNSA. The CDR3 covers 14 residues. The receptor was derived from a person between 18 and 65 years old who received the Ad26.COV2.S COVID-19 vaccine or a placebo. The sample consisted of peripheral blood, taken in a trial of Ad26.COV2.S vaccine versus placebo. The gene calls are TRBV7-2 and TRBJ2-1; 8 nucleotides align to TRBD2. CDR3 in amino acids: CASSLALSGVYQFF. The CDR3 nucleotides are TGTGCCAGCAGCTTAGCGCTTAGCGGGGTTTATCAGTTCTTC.